This T cell receptor beta chain was profiled in a study of blood T cells in healthy people across ages. Study background: About one barcoded beta molecule was captured per two T cells (by template switching). The study, taken as a whole, reports: Leaving the PBMCs unsorted stopped any conclusive comparison of naive versus antigen-experienced cells. Shifts in expanded clonotypes may have been confounded by donor CMV status, which was unknown.

A sample-barcoded 5' primer and a J-beta primer mix were used in a second PCR of roughly 7 to 11 cycles. TCRdb reanalysed the 5' RACE reads using MiXCR and keeps one entry per CDR3 protein. In the table there are fewer than 900,000 distinct CDR3 sequences, roughly 43% of which are singletons. Comments on this clonotype: Its specificity is unknown. Being one base from a much bigger clone, this may be a read error.

Peripheral blood samples of roughly 9.9 milliliters were drawn from each donor. The CDR3 spans 14 residues. V lost 5 bases and J lost 1, with 11 bases in between. Germline V gene sequence: CDR1 MNHEY, CDR2 SMNVEV (reference sequence). The TCR comes from an older woman in good health. The chain has TRBV27 and TRBJ1-1; D is undetermined. Material: blood. This CDR3 is CASSVTAGNTEAFF. The CDR3 DNA sequence: TGTGCCAGCAGTGTAACTGCGGGGAACACTGAAGCTTTCTTT.